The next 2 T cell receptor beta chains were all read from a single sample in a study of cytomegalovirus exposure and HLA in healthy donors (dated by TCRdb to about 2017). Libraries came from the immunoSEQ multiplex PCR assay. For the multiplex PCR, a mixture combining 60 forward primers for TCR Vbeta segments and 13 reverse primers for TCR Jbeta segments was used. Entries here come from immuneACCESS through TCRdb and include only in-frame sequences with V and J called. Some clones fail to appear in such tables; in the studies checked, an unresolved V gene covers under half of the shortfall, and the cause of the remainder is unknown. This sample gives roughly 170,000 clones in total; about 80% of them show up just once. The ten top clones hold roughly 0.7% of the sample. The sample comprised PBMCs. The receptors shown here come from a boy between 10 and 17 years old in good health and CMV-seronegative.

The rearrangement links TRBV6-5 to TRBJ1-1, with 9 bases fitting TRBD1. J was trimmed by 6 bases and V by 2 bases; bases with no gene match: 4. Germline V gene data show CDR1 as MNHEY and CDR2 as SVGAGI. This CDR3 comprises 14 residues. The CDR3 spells CASSYDRGRAEAFF. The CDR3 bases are TGTGCCAGCAGTTACGACAGGGGGAGGGCTGAAGCTTTCTTT.

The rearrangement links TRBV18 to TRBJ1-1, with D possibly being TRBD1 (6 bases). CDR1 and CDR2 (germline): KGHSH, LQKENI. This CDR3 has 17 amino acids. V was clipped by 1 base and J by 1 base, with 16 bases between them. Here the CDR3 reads CASSPLGAVPGNTEAFF. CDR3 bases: TGTGCCAGCTCACCACTGGGGGCAGTCCCGGGGAACACTGAAGCTTTCTTT.